This T cell receptor (beta chain) was retrieved from a study of beta chain features in type 1 diabetes. V was pared by 4 bases and J by 2 bases, with 17 bases between. There are 16 residues in the CDR3. Germline assignment: CDR1 PRHDT and CDR2 FYEKMQ (reference sequence). This clone was counted a few times. Expressed TCRB transcripts were sequenced after all isolated RNA was converted to cDNA. Profiled with immunoSEQ multiplex PCR; TCRdb holds only in-frame clones, not every one. Among some 150,000 clones, about a tenth were seen once, and the ten largest hold around 0.65%. Purity exceeding 95% was reached by all sorted populations.

The V call is TRBV13, the J call TRBJ1-1; no clear D gene. Sequenced sample: central memory CD4+ T cells from blood. This receptor was identified in a woman aged 35 to 49 in good health. This CDR3 reads CASSWSGSAPNTEAFF. As DNA, the CDR3 is TGTGCCAGCAGCTGGTCGGGGTCTGCGCCTAACACTGAAGCTTTCTTT. Using reference TRBV13 and TRBJ1-1 for the parts outside the CDR3, the full variable domain is AAGVIQSPRHLIKEKRETATLKCYPIPRHDTVYWYQQGPGQDPQFLISFYEKMQSDKGSIPDRFSAQQFSDYHSELNMSSLELGDSALYFCASSWSGSAPNTEAFFGQGTRLTVV.